A selection of T cell receptor beta chains follows, all from one sample in a study of Tregs in tolerant kidney transplant recipients. Repertoires were generated with immunoSEQ multiplex PCR, while TCRdb's copy carries only in-frame clones and drops some. This table holds 90,000 to 130,000 clones, roughly 90% found once. Sequencing was performed on CD4+ T cells from blood, taken before the transplant. These receptors originate from a human donor who received a combined kidney and bone marrow transplant. CDR3s include the opening cysteine and the closing phenylalanine or tryptophan. Fields, in order: clone size, J gene, V gene, D gene, CDR3 DNA, CDR3 protein. A D gene is named only where the DNA matches it firmly. The size of a clone is reported for some rows only, either as once, few or many, or as a class for expanded clones.

clone_size: .; j_call: TRBJ1-1; v_call: TRBV5-4; d_call: TRBD1; cdr3_nt: TGTGCCAGCAGCTCGGGACAGGGTACCAGGAACACTGAAGCTTTCTTT; cdr3_aa: CASSSGQGTRNTEAFF
clone_size: .; j_call: TRBJ1-4; v_call: TRBV2; d_call: .; cdr3_nt: TGTGCCAGCAGTGAGGCGGGGCTCGCAACTAATGAAAAACTGTTTTTT; cdr3_aa: CASSEAGLATNEKLFF
clone_size: .; j_call: TRBJ1-2; v_call: TRBV27; d_call: .; cdr3_nt: TGTGCCAGCAGATCAATCGACAGGTCATTTAACTATGGCTACACCTTC; cdr3_aa: CASRSIDRSFNYGYTF
clone_size: .; j_call: TRBJ1-1; v_call: TRBV4-1; d_call: .; cdr3_nt: TGCGCCAGCAGCCAAGATGGCGGGGGGAACACTGAAGCTTTCTTT; cdr3_aa: CASSQDGGGNTEAFF
clone_size: .; j_call: TRBJ2-7; v_call: TRBV20-1; d_call: .; cdr3_nt: TGCAGTGCTAGAACATTCGAGCAGTACTTC; cdr3_aa: CSARTFEQYF
clone_size: .; j_call: TRBJ2-1; v_call: TRBV10-1; d_call: .; cdr3_nt: TGCGCCAGCAGTGAACCAGGGCAAGGGCACAATGAGCAGTTCTTC; cdr3_aa: CASSEPGQGHNEQFF
clone_size: .; j_call: TRBJ1-1; v_call: TRBV7-8; d_call: .; cdr3_nt: TGTGCCAGCAGCTTTGGGGGGGCCTCCGAAGCTTTCTTT; cdr3_aa: CASSFGGASEAFF
clone_size: .; j_call: TRBJ2-7; v_call: TRBV6-5; d_call: TRBD1; cdr3_nt: TGTGCCAGCAGCCGGACAGGGGGCTCCTACGAGCAGTACTTC; cdr3_aa: CASSRTGGSYEQYF
clone_size: .; j_call: TRBJ2-7; v_call: TRBV10-2; d_call: TRBD1; cdr3_nt: TGCGCCAGCAGTCTATCCGGGACAGGGGACTACGAGCAGTACTTC; cdr3_aa: CASSLSGTGDYEQYF
clone_size: once; j_call: TRBJ1-2; v_call: TRBV28; d_call: .; cdr3_nt: TGTGCCAGCAGTTTTGCGGGCTATGGCTACACCTTC; cdr3_aa: CASSFAGYGYTF
clone_size: .; j_call: TRBJ1-1; v_call: TRBV30; d_call: .; cdr3_nt: TGTGCCTGGAGTTCGATTACAAGGTCCCGATTAGCAGCTTTCTTT; cdr3_aa: CAWSSITRSRLAAFF
clone_size: .; j_call: TRBJ2-5; v_call: TRBV4-3; d_call: TRBD1; cdr3_nt: TGCGCCAGCAGCCAATCACGGGACAGGGGAGGGGAGACCCAGTACTTC; cdr3_aa: CASSQSRDRGGETQYF
clone_size: .; j_call: TRBJ2-5; v_call: TRBV2; d_call: .; cdr3_nt: TGTGCCAGCTATGGGGGGGAGACCCAGTACTTC; cdr3_aa: CASYGGETQYF
clone_size: .; j_call: TRBJ1-1; v_call: TRBV14; d_call: .; cdr3_nt: TGTGCCAGCAGCCAATTTGCTACGGACATTGAAGCTTTCTTT; cdr3_aa: CASSQFATDIEAFF
clone_size: few; j_call: TRBJ2-2; v_call: TRBV9; d_call: TRBD2; cdr3_nt: TGTGCCAGCAGTCGGTTCGAGGGAGGGACCGGGGAGCTGTTTTTT; cdr3_aa: CASSRFEGGTGELFF
clone_size: .; j_call: TRBJ1-4; v_call: TRBV7-6; d_call: .; cdr3_nt: TGTGCCAGCAGCTTAGCTCCACTTTCAACTAATGAAAAACTGTTTTTT; cdr3_aa: CASSLAPLSTNEKLFF
clone_size: .; j_call: TRBJ2-4; v_call: TRBV7-2; d_call: TRBD2; cdr3_nt: TGTGCCAGCAGCTTCGCGGGGGATCTAGCCAAAAACATTCAGTACTTC; cdr3_aa: CASSFAGDLAKNIQYF
clone_size: .; j_call: TRBJ1-5; v_call: TRBV6-5; d_call: .; cdr3_nt: TGTGCCAGCAGCCGGACTAAAGGTCAGCCCCAGCATTTT; cdr3_aa: CASSRTKGQPQHF
clone_size: .; j_call: TRBJ1-6; v_call: TRBV7-6; d_call: .; cdr3_nt: TGTGCCAGCAGCTTAGACTCGGGGGGCTCCTATAATTCACCCCTCCACTTT; cdr3_aa: CASSLDSGGSYNSPLHF
clone_size: .; j_call: TRBJ1-5; v_call: TRBV5-6; d_call: .; cdr3_nt: TGTGCCAGCAGCGTGCTGCTAAGCCAGCCCCAGCATTTT; cdr3_aa: CASSVLLSQPQHF
clone_size: once; j_call: TRBJ2-5; v_call: TRBV13; d_call: TRBD1; cdr3_nt: TGTGCCAGCAGCCCCCGGACAGGATCAGGAGAGACCCAGTACTTC; cdr3_aa: CASSPRTGSGETQYF
clone_size: .; j_call: TRBJ2-2; v_call: TRBV30; d_call: .; cdr3_nt: TGTGCCTGGAGTGGGGGGGAGGCCGGGGAGCTGTTTTTT; cdr3_aa: CAWSGGEAGELFF
clone_size: .; j_call: TRBJ2-5; v_call: TRBV5-8; d_call: .; cdr3_nt: TGTGCCAGCAGCATACCGACGGCAGGGGGGGAGACCCAGTACTTC; cdr3_aa: CASSIPTAGGETQYF
clone_size: .; j_call: TRBJ2-7; v_call: TRBV27; d_call: TRBD2; cdr3_nt: TGTGCCAGCAGTCGCCCGGGACTAGCGGCCTACGAGCAGTACTTC; cdr3_aa: CASSRPGLAAYEQYF